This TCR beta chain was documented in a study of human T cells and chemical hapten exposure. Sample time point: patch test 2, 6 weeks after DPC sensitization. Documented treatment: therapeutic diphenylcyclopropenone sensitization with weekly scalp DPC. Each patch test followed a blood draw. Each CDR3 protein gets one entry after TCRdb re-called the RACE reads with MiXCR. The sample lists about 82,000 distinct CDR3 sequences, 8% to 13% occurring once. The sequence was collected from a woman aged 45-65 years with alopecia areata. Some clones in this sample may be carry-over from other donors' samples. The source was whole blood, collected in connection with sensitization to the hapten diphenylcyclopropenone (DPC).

The chain's CDR3 is CSASGLVGYYNSPLHF. In nucleotides, the CDR3 is TGCAGTGCTAGCGGATTAGTGGGCTACTATAATTCACCCCTCCACTTT. The chain combines TRBV20-1 with TRBJ1-6; D call uncertain. Germline V gene lookup returns CDR1 DFQATT and CDR2 SNEGSKA (reference sequence). The V gene lost 3 bases and the J gene lost 3 bases, with 15 bases spanning the gap. The CDR3 contains 16 residues.